The source of this TCR beta chain is a study of cytomegalovirus exposure and HLA in healthy donors (dated by TCRdb to 2016 to 2017). With respect to the entire study: An earlier analysis of under 600 of the donors reported roughly 300 Gb of sequence data and 120 million or so unique TCR beta sequences from some 180 million T cells. HLA typing covered class I and class II loci at four-digit resolution. The T cell repertoires of 666 subjects were profiled by immunosequencing and related to cytomegalovirus serostatus. The genetic ancestry cluster associated with self-reported Caucasian donors included 65% to 90% of the approximately 430 genotyped donors. On average, 235,054 unique TCR beta nucleotide sequences were sequenced per donor among several hundred genotyped donors of the cohort, with 15% to 20% of those sequences being non-productive. In a later analysis, previously published TCR beta repertoires from more than 500 donors were re-analyzed and high-resolution HLA genotyping was added so that TCR occurrence patterns could be studied. Rather than using new phenotypic data, the later analysis identified candidate immune exposures from TCR beta sequences and from how often those sequences occurred across donors. Donor age, sex, ethnicity and CMV serostatus were compiled together with the repertoire data. All discovery cohort repertoires had been generated on a single sequencing platform. To predict cytomegalovirus infection status, the study combined high-throughput TCR immunosequencing, statistical association of individual TCRs with disease status, and machine learning. An early release that covered about 600 HLA-typed donors contained approximately 300 gigabases of sequencing data and around 80 million unique TCR sequences. In a later genetic analysis, genome-wide SNP genotypes for about 55% of the 666 donors were used, and that subset was treated as a discovery cohort. Typing coverage differed by locus: A, B, C, DRB1 and DQB1 were typed in roughly 620-640 donors, DQA1 in 500 to 550, DPA1 in roughly 590, and DPB1 in just under 490. Along with the roughly 670-subject first cohort, a separate validation cohort of over 90 different subjects was used. Roughly 5 DR-DQ haplotypes were treated as single units for association and clustering because of strong linkage in the cohort. The study aimed to test whether signatures of past pathogen exposure could be identified by cataloging public T cell receptors. An earlier analysis of 587 of the donors used high-throughput TCR beta sequencing to judge whether each TCR beta V gene segment behaved as functional or pseudogenic. Overall study results and their limits: A later analysis found that HLA-associated TCR beta chains were more clonally expanded and had lower generation probabilities than equally common non-associated chains. According to a later analysis, TCR association rates differed among HLA loci, with DRB1 alleles showing the most associated TCRs and HLA-C alleles showing the fewest. The study listed 164 TCR beta chains as associated with cytomegalovirus. The cohort was sequenced for TCR beta chains only, and without alpha or paired-chain data the features that could be detected were limited. A group of highly shared sequence variants was considered likely to be a technical artifact of the sequencing pipeline. Most TCR sequences were seen in very few donors, while some public TCRs were found in many individuals. In a later analysis, some 17,000 TCR beta sequences were associated with specific HLA alleles at a false discovery rate of 0.05. Roughly uniform sequencing depth across donors was assumed in presence/absence analyses, although this assumption may not hold. A few of the identified cytomegalovirus-associated TCR beta chains were confirmed in vitro to be specific for cytomegalovirus antigens. The authors suggested that the approach could potentially be extended to other disease states and immunological phenotypes. A further reported finding was that TCR beta sequences accurately predicted the HLA-A and HLA-B alleles for most subjects in the first cohort. The classifier was reported to diagnose cytomegalovirus status with high specificity and sensitivity in both the original and validation cohorts. For the cohort, immune exposure information was limited to CMV serostatus. The 87-base-pair reads could not distinguish some IMGT-functional V segments, including TRBV6-2 and TRBV6-3, so those segments were excluded. Linkage disequilibrium might explain the correlated functional status among segregating V segments, but an unknown experimental factor could not be excluded. A later analysis reported that several top co-occurrence clusters appeared linked to parvovirus B19, influenza, CMV and Epstein-Barr virus. An earlier analysis of approximately 570 of the donors showed that most TCR beta V segments appeared in productive rearrangements either about 87% or about 30% of the time, which broadly matched IMGT annotations. According to a later analysis, most CMV-associated TCR beta chains appeared to be HLA-restricted, and the HLA associations seemed to be driven largely by CMV exposure. In a later genetic analysis, a missense DCLRE1C variant was associated with V-gene and J-gene trimming of TCR beta chains, and the association was replicated in an independent cohort. HLA typing was unavailable for some donors at each locus, so association tests used only the typed subset. Roughly 17 rarely observed V segments, including chromosome 9 orphons, were excluded from the earlier analysis of about 600 of the donors because counts were too low. Compared with the 666-donor mean, donors in an Asian-associated ancestry cluster had fewer N-insertions in productive TCRs, according to a later genetic analysis. When HLA alleles, especially DR and DQ, strongly co-occurred, TCR associations were difficult to assign to individual alleles.

Libraries were made using the immunoSEQ multiplex PCR assay. For the multiplex PCR, a mixture combining 60 forward primers for TCR Vbeta segments and 13 reverse primers for TCR Jbeta segments was used. The CDR3 region of rearranged TCR beta genes was amplified from genomic DNA by a multiplex PCR assay. On the Illumina HiSeq System, the amplified TCR beta libraries were sequenced as 87-base-pair reads. The authors' pipeline ran thus. A later analysis tallied 75 million to 95 million unique TCR beta chains across the approximately 670 repertoires, and around 12 million of those chains were shared by two or more donors. To remove PCR and sequencing errors, raw reads were error-corrected and collapsed into unique sequences using a nearest-neighbor algorithm that merged closely related sequences. CDR3 sequences were aligned to IMGT reference sequences to assign V, D and J gene segments. Each retained sequence needed at least a six-nucleotide match to both a V gene segment and a J gene segment. Rearrangements were classified as productive when the CDR3 lacked stop codons and remained in frame with V and J, and all other rearrangements were classified as non-productive. CDR3 was defined according to IMGT convention as the region running from the second conserved V-encoded cysteine to the conserved J-encoded phenylalanine. In an earlier analysis of around 640 of the donors, sequences lacking an unambiguous match to a single V gene segment were excluded. An earlier analysis of a few hundred of the donors classified V segments as functional when productive rearrangements were above 56.7% and as segregating when the standard deviation between donors was above 5%. To diagnose cytomegalovirus status from the catalog of TCR beta chain sequences, a statistical classification framework was built. V and J gene assignment, in a later analysis, came from comparing TCR nucleotide sequences with IMGT/GENE-DB human TR gene sequences. In a later analysis, CDR3 sequences and most-parsimonious VDJ recombination scenarios were assigned using the TCRdist pipeline. In a later analysis, each TCR beta chain was defined by its CDR3 amino acid sequence together with its V-gene family, and reads lacking a unique V-gene family were excluded. A later analysis removed over 500 highly shared, low-generation-probability nucleotide sequences to deal with suspected cross-contamination and a sequencing artifact. For each public chain, a later analysis derived a clonal expansion index from normalized ranks of inferred template counts within each repertoire. In a later analysis, generation probabilities were computed using a VDJ recombination model fitted to out-of-frame rearrangements, and the results were checked against IGoR. In a later analysis, hypergeometric tests were used to score TCR-TCR, TCR-HLA and TCR-CMV co-occurrence, with a repertoire-size bias correction applied to TCR pairs. False discovery rates were estimated in a later analysis by permuting HLA or CMV assignments 20 times. In a later analysis, co-occurring TCRs were grouped with DBSCAN, and TCRdist sequence similarity was added when clustering was performed within HLA-allele-positive subsets. Repertoires with fewer than 30,000 or more than 120,000 public chains were left out of co-occurrence clustering, as were about 5 repertoires with anomalous nucleotide sharing. Held by TCRdb, this immuneACCESS table contains in-frame sequences only and omits some clones. Under half of the omission traces to an unresolved V gene where checked; the cause of the rest is unknown. V, J and clone size derive from that table, while D and trimming were established from the DNA sequence. Here the sample has about 150,000 clones; approximately 80% occur a single time. Clones ranked in the top ten supply roughly 5.9% of the sample.

The CDR3, cysteine through phenylalanine, is 15 amino acids long. Only the CDR3 region is kept as DNA, spanning 45 bases read in frame from base 1. Reading the germline V gene gives CDR1 SNHLY and CDR2 FYNNEI. Unmatched junction bases come to 10, with V trimmed by 8 bases and J by 2 bases. The cohort was made up of 666 healthy bone marrow donors. Cohort members were all nominally healthy when sampled, although unrecorded immune exposures were likely present. The donor tested CMV seropositive and was one of the 289 seropositive cohort members. Each donor provided a peripheral blood sample, and peripheral blood mononuclear cells were used for TCR beta sequencing. Genomic DNA was extracted from the blood cell samples with the Qiagen DNeasy Blood Extraction Kit. Note on this clone: This receptor's antigen is unknown. No much larger clone exists at a distance of one base, and base qualities are not known.

Sequencing was done on a sample of PBMCs. The chain is assembled from TRBV2 and TRBJ1-2; 8 bases in the junction line up with TRBD1. The TCR was taken from a woman between 40 and 50 years old in good health and CMV-seropositive. CDR3 loop: CASRAGGGGNYGYTF. The bases are TGTGCCAGCCGGGCAGGGGGCGGTGGAAACTATGGCTACACCTTC.